Below are 16 T cell receptor beta chains sequenced from a single sample in a study of cytomegalovirus exposure and HLA in healthy donors. Vbeta (60) and Jbeta (13) primers were used in the PCR. Generated by immunoSEQ multiplex PCR, the TCRdb table keeps only in-frame clones and is missing some. The sample has 80,000 to 100,000 clones. The specimen sequenced was PBMCs. All receptors derive from a woman aged 25 to 39 in good health and CMV-seronegative.

This rearrangement joins TRBV4-2 to TRBJ1-3; D may be TRBD1 (5 bases). The germline V gene has CDR1 LGHNA and CDR2 YNFKEQ. The CDR3 is 16 amino acids. Trimming took 4 bases from V and 3 from J, leaving 16 bases between them. CDR3 residues: CASSLAAGGDGNTIYF. The CDR3 DNA sequence: TGTGCCAGCAGCCTAGCGGCTGGGGGTGATGGAAACACCATATATTTT.

The V call is TRBV7-9, the J call TRBJ1-2; 10 bases fit TRBD1. Germline V gives CDR1 SEHNR, CDR2 FQNEAQ (reference sequence). This CDR3 has 19 residues. Germline trimming cut 7 bases from V and 1 base from J; bases unmatched to any gene: 18. The CDR3 coding sequence is TGTGCCAGCAACAGGGACAGGGGCCTACTAACCCGTCGTAACTATGGCTACACCTTC. Its protein product is CASNRDRGLLTRRNYGYTF.

Here the CDR3 DNA reads TGTGCCAGCAGCGAGATGGCGGAATGGACCGGGGAGCTGTTTTTT. Translated, it gives CASSEMAEWTGELFF. The V gene is TRBV9, the J gene TRBJ2-2; D gene uncertain. CDR3 length: 15 amino acids. The V gene lost 3 bases and the J gene lost 5 bases, with 14 bases spanning the gap. Per the germline V gene, CDR1 is SGDLS and CDR2 is YYNGEE.

This chain uses TRBV14 with TRBJ1-2; tentative D call: TRBD1 (6 bases). CDR1 and CDR2 (germline): SGHDN, FVKESK. The CDR3 length is 14 residues. The germline V and J ends were trimmed by 4 bases and 5 bases, with 14 bases remaining between them. CDR3 coding DNA: TGTGCCAGCAGCCCCCGACAGGCCTTATATGGCTACACCTTC. Protein: CASSPRQALYGYTF.

This rearrangement joins TRBV2 to TRBJ2-2, with 9 bases aligning to TRBD1. After removal of 7 bases from V and 3 bases from J, the junction contained 12 bases not matched to a gene. Looked up from germline, CDR1 is SNHLY and CDR2 is FYNNEI. The CDR3 covers 17 residues. DNA of the CDR3: TGTGCCAGCACGATATCGGACAGGGGTTATTACACCGGGGAGCTGTTTTTT. This codes for CASTISDRGYYTGELFF.

V and J are TRBV27 and TRBJ1-4, with 7 bases identical to TRBD1. CDR3 length equals 13 residues. Germline-derived CDR1 and CDR2 are MNHEY and SMNVEV (reference sequence). V lost 4 bases and J lost 6; bases outside the gene matches: 2. In DNA, the CDR3 is TGTGCCAGCAGTTACAGGGGCCATGAAAAACTGTTTTTT. It codes for CASSYRGHEKLFF.

The chain couples TRBV30 to TRBJ1-1; D perhaps matches TRBD1 (6 bases). V lost 4 bases, J lost 0 bases, and 18 bases lay in between. Germline CDR1 reads GTSNPN; CDR2 reads SVGIG (reference sequence). CDR3 size: 16 residues. DNA for the CDR3: TGTGCCTGGAACTGGGGAACCGGGACAATGAACACTGAAGCTTTCTTT. It translates to CAWNWGTGTMNTEAFF.

The gene calls are TRBV19 and TRBJ1-2; D not resolved. CDR1 and CDR2 from the germline V gene are LNHDA and SQIVND (reference sequence). The CDR3 runs to 14 residues. Trimming left V 10 bases short and J 2 bases short, with 17 bases between. In DNA, the CDR3 is TGTGCCAATATCCCCTCAGCCAGGAACTATGGCTACACCTTC. It codes for CANIPSARNYGYTF.

The V and J genes are TRBV10-3 and TRBJ2-7, with a tentative D call TRBD1 (8 bases). V lost 6 bases and J lost 4, with 16 bases in between. The germline CDR1 and CDR2 sequences are ENHRY and SYGVKD. The CDR3 spans 14 residues. The DNA of the CDR3 is TGTGCCATCAGACCCGGACAGGGAGGGTACGAGCAGTACTTC. It yields the protein CAIRPGQGGYEQYF.

The rearrangement links TRBV18 to TRBJ1-2; D remains ambiguous. Germline CDR1 KGHSH, CDR2 LQKENI. The CDR3 contains 12 residues. Trimming cost V 1 base and J 6 bases, with 6 bases left between them. The CDR3 sequence: CASSPLGDGYTF. The CDR3 nucleotides read TGTGCCAGCTCACCACTAGGAGATGGCTACACCTTC.

J is TRBJ1-3 and V is TRBV2; a possible D gene is TRBD1 (5 bases). The germline gives CDR1 SNHLY, CDR2 FYNNEI. The CDR3 extends over 15 amino acids. Trimming took 6 bases from V and 0 from J, leaving 12 bases between them. This CDR3 is CASRGGTGSGNTIYF. CDR3 in DNA: TGTGCCAGCAGGGGGGGGACCGGCTCTGGAAACACCATATATTTT.

The chain couples TRBV5-1 to TRBJ2-2; 8 nucleotides line up with TRBD2. Germline V CDR1 and CDR2: SGHRS, YFSETQ. The CDR3 covers 16 residues. Trimming cost V 0 bases and J 4 bases; bases outside gene matches: 5. The CDR3 is CASSLVVAGGTGELFF. The CDR3 bases are TGCGCCAGCAGCTTGGTTGTGGCGGGAGGCACCGGGGAGCTGTTTTTT. The full variable domain, completed using reference TRBV5-1 and TRBJ2-2, is KAGVTQTPRYLIKTRGQQVTLSCSPISGHRSVSWYQQTPGQGLQFLFEYFSETQRNKGNFPGRFSGRQFSNSRSEMNVSTLELGDSALYLCASSLVVAGGTGELFFGEGSRLTVL.

This chain connects TRBV5-1 to TRBJ2-6; no clear D. Germline CDR1 is SGHRS and CDR2 is YFSETQ. Trimming shortened V by 4 bases and J by 1 base, and 9 bases separated the two germline ends. This CDR3 spans 15 amino acids. The CDR3 nucleotides are TGCGCCAGCAGCCCCTATCCATCTGGGGCCAACGTCCTGACTTTC. Translated, it gives CASSPYPSGANVLTF.

V is TRBV28 and J is TRBJ2-7; TRBD1 aligns across 9 bases. After removal of 5 bases from V and 4 bases from J, the junction contained 9 bases not matched to a gene. Germline CDR1 is MDHEN and CDR2 is SYDVKM. There are 15 residues in the CDR3. DNA for the CDR3: TGTGCCAGCAGTCCCATAGGACAGGGGTTGTACGAGCAGTACTTC. It is translated as CASSPIGQGLYEQYF. Complete variable domain (other parts from reference TRBV28 and TRBJ2-7): DVKVTQSSRYLVKRTGEKVFLECVQDMDHENMFWYRQDPGLGLRLIYFSYDVKMKEKGDIPEGYSVSREKKERFSLILESASTNQTSMYLCASSPIGQGLYEQYFGPGTRLTVT.

The chain carries TRBV4-2 and TRBJ1-6; 9 bases are a match to TRBD1. The CDR3 loop spans 15 amino acids. J lost 9 bases, V lost 4 bases, and 7 bases had no gene match. Per germline, CDR1 LGHNA and CDR2 YNFKEQ. Written as DNA, the CDR3 is TGTGCCAGCAGCCGAGCCCGGGACAGGGCTTCACCCCTCCACTTT. Translation gives CASSRARDRASPLHF.

The rearrangement uses TRBV28 and TRBJ2-1; 7 bases map to TRBD2. Per the germline V gene, CDR1 is MDHEN and CDR2 is SYDVKM. The CDR3 totals 14 residues. J lost 8 bases, V lost 6 bases, and 10 bases had no gene match. CDR3 nucleotides: TGTGCCAGCAGGTTAGGACTAGGCGCGGATGAGCAGTTCTTC. Its protein product is CASRLGLGADEQFF.